This is a list of T cell receptor beta chains from one sample in a study of identical twins. TCRdb itself ran the 5' RACE reads through MiXCR, one entry per CDR3 protein. Of roughly 350,000 distinct CDR3 sequences listed, about 9% are singletons. The material sequenced was naive T cells sorted from blood. All receptors come from a woman in her fifties or sixties in good health. The CDR3 runs from the conserved cysteine through the conserved F or W. The order of the fields is V gene, J gene, clone size, D gene, CDR3 DNA, CDR3 protein. The D gene is left open where the match is weak. Size values are once, few and many counts, or a class for expanded clones, and some rows have none.

V gene: TRBV3-1; J gene: TRBJ1-1; clone size: -; D gene: TRBD1; CDR3 DNA: TGTGCCAGCAGCCGGAACAGGGGGCAGAACACTGAAGCTTTCTTT; CDR3 protein: CASSRNRGQNTEAFF
V gene: TRBV6-5; J gene: TRBJ1-1; clone size: -; D gene: TRBD1; CDR3 DNA: TGTGCCAGCAGTTCATGGACAGGGTTGAACACTGAAGCTTTCTTT; CDR3 protein: CASSSWTGLNTEAFF
V gene: TRBV11-2; J gene: TRBJ1-2; clone size: -; D gene: -; CDR3 DNA: TGTGCCAGCAGCTCGAGGGGGAGTCAAGACTATGGCTACACCTTC; CDR3 protein: CASSSRGSQDYGYTF
V gene: TRBV4-1; J gene: TRBJ2-5; clone size: few; D gene: -; CDR3 DNA: TGCGCCAGCAGCCAAGATCCGGCGGGACTCATCCAAGAGACCCAGTACTTC; CDR3 protein: CASSQDPAGLIQETQYF
V gene: TRBV24-1; J gene: TRBJ2-3; clone size: few; D gene: TRBD1; CDR3 DNA: TGTGCCACGGCAACCCACTTAACTACAGGACAGGGAACCACAGATACGCAGTATTTT; CDR3 protein: CATATHLTTGQGTTDTQYF
V gene: TRBV20-1; J gene: TRBJ2-2; clone size: few; D gene: -; CDR3 DNA: TGCAGTGCCCCCCCCGGACGGAACACCGGGGAGCTGTTTTTT; CDR3 protein: CSAPPGRNTGELFF
V gene: TRBV6-5; J gene: TRBJ2-1; clone size: -; D gene: TRBD2; CDR3 DNA: TGTGCCAGCAGTTCCCAGCCCGGACTAGCGGGAGGAGGGTATGAGCAGTTCTTC; CDR3 protein: CASSSQPGLAGGGYEQFF
V gene: TRBV12-3/TRBV12-4; J gene: TRBJ2-1; clone size: many; D gene: -; CDR3 DNA: TGTGCCAGCAGTTTAGTGAACTACAATGAGCAGTTCTTC; CDR3 protein: CASSLVNYNEQFF
V gene: TRBV6-5; J gene: TRBJ2-5; clone size: few; D gene: -; CDR3 DNA: TGTGCCAGCAGCCCCCGACCCTGGGGGACCCAGTACTTC; CDR3 protein: CASSPRPWGTQYF
V gene: TRBV27; J gene: TRBJ2-1; clone size: -; D gene: -; CDR3 DNA: TGTGCCAGCAGGGGAGGGGGGATCAATGAGCAGTTCTTC; CDR3 protein: CASRGGGINEQFF
V gene: TRBV20-1; J gene: TRBJ1-4; clone size: -; D gene: TRBD1; CDR3 DNA: TGCAGTGCTAGTCTTCCGCAGGGGGATGAAAAACTGTTTTTT; CDR3 protein: CSASLPQGDEKLFF
V gene: TRBV9; J gene: TRBJ2-1; clone size: -; D gene: -; CDR3 DNA: TGTGCCAGCAGCGTAGGTCCAGGGTTCAATGAGCAGTTCTTC; CDR3 protein: CASSVGPGFNEQFF
V gene: TRBV11-2; J gene: TRBJ2-5; clone size: -; D gene: -; CDR3 DNA: TGTGCCAGCAGAAGCCCTCCACCGTACCAAGAGACCCAGTACTTC; CDR3 protein: CASRSPPPYQETQYF
V gene: TRBV2; J gene: TRBJ2-1; clone size: many; D gene: -; CDR3 DNA: TGTGCCAGCAGAGGGAATGAGCAGTTCTTC; CDR3 protein: CASRGNEQFF
V gene: TRBV3-1; J gene: TRBJ2-1; clone size: -; D gene: -; CDR3 DNA: TGTGCCAGCAGCCCAGACCGGGATTCCTTCATTGAGCAGTTCTTC; CDR3 protein: CASSPDRDSFIEQFF
V gene: TRBV24-1; J gene: TRBJ2-5; clone size: few; D gene: -; CDR3 DNA: TGTGCCACCAGTGATTGGGACACTGGTGAGACCCAGTACTTC; CDR3 protein: CATSDWDTGETQYF
V gene: TRBV3-1; J gene: TRBJ2-2; clone size: many; D gene: -; CDR3 DNA: TGTGCCAGCAGCCAAGATCTCTTCGGGGAGCTGTTTTTT; CDR3 protein: CASSQDLFGELFF
V gene: TRBV29-1; J gene: TRBJ2-5; clone size: -; D gene: TRBD1; CDR3 DNA: TGCAGCGTCGGACAGGGGGCTCGAGAGACCCAGTACTTC; CDR3 protein: CSVGQGARETQYF
V gene: TRBV7-9; J gene: TRBJ2-5; clone size: few; D gene: -; CDR3 DNA: TGTGCCAGCAGCCGAGACAGGGTGGGAGGGGAGACCCAGTACTTC; CDR3 protein: CASSRDRVGGETQYF
V gene: TRBV6-1; J gene: TRBJ2-2; clone size: many; D gene: -; CDR3 DNA: TGTGCCAGCAGTGAAGGGGTGAACACCGGGGAGCTGTTTTTT; CDR3 protein: CASSEGVNTGELFF
V gene: TRBV20-1; J gene: TRBJ1-2; clone size: -; D gene: -; CDR3 DNA: TGCAGTGCTAGATTCAGCGGACAGACAGAGTTCTATGGCTACACCTTC; CDR3 protein: CSARFSGQTEFYGYTF
V gene: TRBV20-1; J gene: TRBJ2-2; clone size: few; D gene: -; CDR3 DNA: TGCAGTGCTACCGCGGACAGTGGAAGAGGCACCGGGGAGCTGTTTTTT; CDR3 protein: CSATADSGRGTGELFF
V gene: TRBV27; J gene: TRBJ1-1; clone size: -; D gene: TRBD1; CDR3 DNA: TGTGCCAGCAGTTTAACGGACAGGGTCACTGAAGCTTTCTTT; CDR3 protein: CASSLTDRVTEAFF
V gene: TRBV12-3/TRBV12-4; J gene: TRBJ2-1; clone size: many; D gene: TRBD1; CDR3 DNA: TGTGCCAGCAGTTTTTCCCTCCGGGACAGGGGAAACAATGAGCAGTTCTTC; CDR3 protein: CASSFSLRDRGNNEQFF
V gene: TRBV11-3; J gene: TRBJ1-6; clone size: -; D gene: -; CDR3 DNA: TGTGCCAGCAGCCCGACGGGGGGGGACCATTCACCCCTCCACTTT; CDR3 protein: CASSPTGGDHSPLHF
V gene: TRBV7-9; J gene: TRBJ2-4; clone size: -; D gene: -; CDR3 DNA: TGTGCCAGCAGCGACGGACTAGGGGGATCTTACGAAAACATTCAGTACTTC; CDR3 protein: CASSDGLGGSYENIQYF
V gene: TRBV5-1; J gene: TRBJ2-3; clone size: few; D gene: TRBD2; CDR3 DNA: TGCGCCAGCAGATCGGCGGGAGGGGCAGATACGCAGTATTTT; CDR3 protein: CASRSAGGADTQYF
V gene: TRBV12-3/TRBV12-4; J gene: TRBJ1-1; clone size: many; D gene: -; CDR3 DNA: TGTGCCAGCAGTTTAACAGGGTCGAACACTGAAGCTTTCTTT; CDR3 protein: CASSLTGSNTEAFF
V gene: TRBV7-2; J gene: TRBJ2-3; clone size: -; D gene: -; CDR3 DNA: TGTGCCAGCAGCTTAAGTCGGGGGAGCACAGATACGCAGTATTTT; CDR3 protein: CASSLSRGSTDTQYF
V gene: TRBV12-3/TRBV12-4; J gene: TRBJ1-3; clone size: few; D gene: -; CDR3 DNA: TGTGCCAGTCGACAAACCTCGGGAGGAAACACCATATATTTT; CDR3 protein: CASRQTSGGNTIYF